This TCR beta chain was captured by sequencing in a study of T-cell memory formation after mild COVID-19. Looking at the study overall: Most TCR clusters belonged to a single donor.

A few counts support this clonotype. Its antigen is as yet unknown. TCRdb passed the 5' RACE reads through MiXCR, listing each CDR3 protein once. The sample holds tens of thousands of distinct CDR3 sequences, around a tenth seen once. Regarding the study as a whole: Memory cells collected pre-infection included some clones that later responded, suggesting cross-reactive memory joined.

CDR1 is LGHNA, CDR2 YSLEER, per germline. CDR3 length equals 14 residues. V was pared by 1 base and J by 3 bases, with 1 base of the junction left unmatched. The rearrangement uses TRBV4-3 and TRBJ2-7; TRBD2 matches 9 bases. Input material: PBMCs or a T cell subset sorted from them (not recorded which). The source of this sequence is a man in his late teens or twenties who had mild COVID-19 (a few samples of this study predate the infection). Cell type and time point are not known. CDR3 protein: CASSQGREGYEQYF. CDR3 nucleotide sequence: TGCGCCAGCAGCCAAGGGCGGGAGGGCTACGAGCAGTACTTC.